These 16 T cell receptor beta chains were all obtained from the same sample, sequenced in a study of T cell repertoires in cytomegalovirus infection. TCRdb reprocessed the reads with MiXCR, giving one entry per CDR3 protein. Of about 140,000 distinct CDR3 sequences in the sample, approximately 5.9% were seen once. The material sequenced was PBMCs. The receptors were gathered from a human donor in good health (CMV status not recorded). Some clones in this sample may be carry-over from other donors' samples.

This clonotype showed up many times. This sequence joins TRBV12-3 or TRBV12-4 and TRBJ2-1; 8 bases map to TRBD2. There are 16 residues in the CDR3. The J segment lost 5 bases and the V segment lost 3 bases, leaving 9 bases of the junction unmatched. The CDR3 nucleotides read TGTGCCAGCAGTTTCGGCGTAGCGGGGACCCACAATGAGCAGTTCTTC. As protein: CASSFGVAGTHNEQFF.

This clonotype was detected ten times or more. This sequence joins TRBV10-3 and TRBJ2-1, with D possibly being TRBD1 (6 bases). Germline CDR1 and CDR2: ENHRY and SYGVKD. This CDR3 has 14 residues. The V gene lost 4 bases and the J gene lost 0 bases, with 7 bases spanning the gap. In DNA, the CDR3 is TGTGCCATCAGTGTGGACAGCTCCTACAATGAGCAGTTCTTC. This codes for CAISVDSSYNEQFF.

V and J are TRBV20-1 and TRBJ1-6; TRBD1 might be the D (6 bases). The CDR3 runs 15 residues. Per the germline V gene, CDR1 is DFQATT and CDR2 is SNEGSKA (reference sequence). Trimming left V 3 bases short and J 10 bases short, with 19 bases between. The CDR3 protein is CSARGRGRPSSPLHF. The CDR3 DNA follows: TGCAGTGCTAGGGGAAGGGGGAGGCCTTCATCACCCCTCCACTTT.

In its sample, this clonotype was seen many times. The chain has TRBV7-8 and TRBJ1-5, with D unclear. Germline V CDR1 and CDR2: SGHVS, FQNEAQ. The CDR3 has 14 amino acids. V was cut by 5 bases and J by 4 bases, with 12 bases left in between. CDR3 residues: CASSPTGGNQPQHF. The CDR3 DNA sequence: TGTGCCAGCAGCCCTACCGGAGGGAATCAGCCCCAGCATTTT.

This clonotype has ten or more counts. J is TRBJ2-1 and V is TRBV7-2; TRBD2 agrees at 8 bases. With 2 bases clipped from V and 8 bases from J, the junction kept 8 bases outside the gene matches. This CDR3 is built from 15 residues. Germline CDR1 and CDR2: SGHTA and FQGNSA. The CDR3 sequence: CASSLLLAVGDEQFF. CDR3 in DNA: TGTGCCAGCAGCTTATTACTAGCGGTGGGGGATGAGCAGTTCTTC.

This clonotype was counted many times. The genes are TRBV7-8 and TRBJ2-2; tentatively, D is TRBD1 or TRBD2 (5 bases each). V dropped 5 bases and J dropped 4 bases, with 29 bases sitting between them. CDR3 length: 20 residues. The germline gives CDR1 SGHVS, CDR2 FQNEAQ. This CDR3 is CASSLRDGRSGDRRTGELFF. CDR3 sequence (DNA): TGTGCCAGCAGCCTACGAGACGGACGATCTGGGGACCGCCGCACCGGGGAGCTGTTTTTT.

This clonotype was counted ten times or more. This chain connects TRBV7-8 to TRBJ2-2; D call uncertain. The length of the CDR3 is 16 residues. Germline-derived CDR1 and CDR2 are SGHVS and FQNEAQ. V shed 0 bases and J shed 0 bases, with 8 bases lying between them. The CDR3 sequence is CASSLAIKPNTGELFF. The CDR3, as DNA: TGTGCCAGCAGCTTAGCGATCAAACCGAACACCGGGGAGCTGTTTTTT. Based on the CDR3 plus reference TRBV7-8 and TRBJ2-2, the full variable domain is GAGVSQSPRYKVAKRGQDVALRCDPISGHVSLFWYQQALGQGPEFLTYFQNEAQLDKSGLPSDRFFAERPEGSVSTLKIQRTQQEDSAVYLCASSLAIKPNTGELFFGEGSRLTVL.

This clonotype has just a few counts. The chain is built from TRBV12-3 or TRBV12-4 and TRBJ1-2; 9 positions match TRBD1. The CDR3 covers 14 residues. V gave up 5 bases and J gave up 7 bases; unmatched junction bases: 8. The CDR3 sequence: CASSPDGTGSGYTF. The CDR3 DNA reads as TGTGCCAGCAGTCCGGACGGGACAGGGAGTGGCTACACCTTC.

This clonotype was observed many times. The chain couples TRBV20-1 to TRBJ2-1, with D perhaps TRBD2 (6 bases). The CDR3 spans 15 residues. Trimming took off 3 bases at V and 8 bases at J, with 20 bases between the two ends. The germline V gene encodes CDR1 DFQATT and CDR2 SNEGSKA (reference sequence). The CDR3 region is CSARGPGLGLDEQFF. The CDR3 nucleotides read TGCAGTGCTAGGGGCCCGGGACTTGGCTTAGATGAGCAGTTCTTC.

This clonotype was found many times. V usage is TRBV19 and J usage is TRBJ1-2; D may be TRBD1 (6 bases). V gave up 5 bases and J gave up 4 bases, with 14 bases separating them. CDR1 and CDR2 from the germline V gene are LNHDA and SQIVND (reference sequence). The CDR3 contains 14 residues. CDR3 sequence (DNA): TGTGCCAGTAGTCCGCGGACAGAAAGCTATGGCTACACCTTC. As protein: CASSPRTESYGYTF.

Many counts were recorded for this clonotype. J is TRBJ1-2 and V is TRBV7-2, with D hard to call. The germline gives CDR1 SGHTA, CDR2 FQGNSA. This CDR3 has 13 residues. The V and J ends lost 3 bases and 2 bases respectively, with 7 bases between them. The CDR3 sequence is CASSFPGNYGYTF. The CDR3 nucleotides are TGTGCCAGCAGCTTTCCGGGAAACTATGGCTACACCTTC.

In this sample, this clonotype turned up many times. The CDR3 nucleotides are TGTGCCAGTAGTATAGAGGTTCAATCAGGGGCAAGAAATGGCTACACCTTC. Translated: CASSIEVQSGARNGYTF. The chain recombines TRBV19 with TRBJ1-2, with D possibly being TRBD1 (6 bases). V lost 0 bases and J lost 6, with 20 bases in between. The CDR3 spans 17 residues. The germline CDR1 and CDR2 sequences are LNHDA and SQIVND (reference sequence). The variable domain in full, with the rest retrieved from reference TRBV19 and TRBJ1-2, is DGGITQSPKYLFRKEGQNVTLSCEQNLNHDAMYWYRQDPGQGLRLIYYSQIVNDFQKGDIAEGYSVSREKKESFPLTVTSAQKNPTAFYLCASSIEVQSGARNGYTFGSGTRLTVV.

At least ten counts were recorded for this clonotype. The chain joins TRBV7-2 to TRBJ2-1; 8 bases are a match to TRBD2. Trimming cost V 1 base and J 4 bases; bases outside gene matches: 6. This CDR3 is built from 16 residues. CDR1 and CDR2 from the germline V gene are SGHTA and FQGNSA. The CDR3 loop is CASSLEGAGGYNEQFF. DNA of the CDR3: TGTGCCAGCAGCTTAGAGGGCGCGGGGGGATACAATGAGCAGTTCTTC.

This clonotype has a handful of counts. The chain joins TRBV25-1 to TRBJ2-7; no clear D gene. V lost 0 bases and J 1 base, leaving 13 bases between the germline ends. The germline gives CDR1 MGHDK, CDR2 SYGVNS. This CDR3 is 16 amino acids long. The CDR3 coding sequence is TGTGCCAGCAGTGAATACGGACCAGGAACGTCCTACGAGCAGTACTTC. Protein sequence: CASSEYGPGTSYEQYF.

At least ten counts were recorded for this clonotype. This chain joins TRBV7-3 and TRBJ1-2; D gene ambiguous. The CDR3 length is 13 residues. Per the germline V gene, CDR1 is SGHTA and CDR2 is FQGTGA. The V gene lost 5 bases and the J gene lost 8 bases, with 15 bases spanning the gap. CDR3 bases: TGTGCCAGCAGCCCCGACGGGTTCAAAGGCTACACCTTC. Amino acids: CASSPDGFKGYTF.

The rearrangement uses TRBV7-9 and TRBJ2-1, with D maybe TRBD2 (7 bases). CDR3 size: 14 residues. Germline CDR1 SEHNR, CDR2 FQNEAQ (reference sequence). Trimming removed 5 bases from V and 7 bases from J, with 15 bases in between. The CDR3 DNA reads as TGTGCCAGCAGCGGGCTCGCGGGGGCGAATGAGCAGTTCTTC. It codes for CASSGLAGANEQFF.